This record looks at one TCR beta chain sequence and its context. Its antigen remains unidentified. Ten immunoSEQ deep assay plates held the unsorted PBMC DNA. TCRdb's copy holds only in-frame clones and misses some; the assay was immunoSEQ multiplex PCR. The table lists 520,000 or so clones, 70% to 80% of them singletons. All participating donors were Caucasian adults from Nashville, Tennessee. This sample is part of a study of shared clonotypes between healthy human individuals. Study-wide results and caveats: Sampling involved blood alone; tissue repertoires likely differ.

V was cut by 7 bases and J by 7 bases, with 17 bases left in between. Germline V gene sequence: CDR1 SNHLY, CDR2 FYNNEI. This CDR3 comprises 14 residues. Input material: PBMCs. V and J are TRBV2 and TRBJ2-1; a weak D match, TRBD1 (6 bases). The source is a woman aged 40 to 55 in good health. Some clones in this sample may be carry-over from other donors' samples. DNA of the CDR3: TGTGCCAGCATGGGACAACCCAGAGGAAATGAGCAGTTCTTC. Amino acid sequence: CASMGQPRGNEQFF.